Presented here are 17 T cell receptor beta chains from one specimen sequenced in a study of vaccination and CD4 T cells after COVID-19. Sequencing of cultured CD4+ T cell DNA used the Oncomine TCR Beta short-read assay. TCRdb processed the PCR reads anew with MiXCR; each CDR3 protein has one entry. The sample includes approximately 20,000 distinct CDR3 sequences, roughly 34% of them seen just once. These receptors have no identified antigens. Treatment defined: approximately nine-day PBMC culture with coronavirus spike peptide pools or control peptides (ViraFEST assay). This sample comprised CD4+ T cells from blood, cultured in vitro, obtained before SARS-CoV-2 vaccination. These receptors all come from a human donor who had recovered from COVID-19.

The chain uses TRBV5-5 and TRBJ2-2; TRBD2 agrees at 7 bases. V shed 5 bases, J shed 6 bases, and the junction held 16 bases outside the gene matches. Germline-derived CDR1 and CDR2 are SGHKS and YYEKEE (reference sequence). The CDR3 loop spans 17 amino acids. CDR3 loop: CASSRLQGGSGAGELFF. The CDR3 nucleotides are TGTGCCAGCAGTAGACTCCAAGGAGGGAGCGGGGCCGGGGAGCTGTTTTTT. Variable domain in full (rest from reference TRBV5-5 and TRBJ2-2): DAGVTQSPTHLIKTRGQQVTLRCSPISGHKSVSWYQQVLGQGPQFIFQYYEKEERGRGNFPDRFSARQFPNYSSELNVNALLLGDSALYLCASSRLQGGSGAGELFFGEGSRLTVL.

This sequence joins TRBV7-3 and TRBJ2-3; D possibly corresponds to TRBD1 (5 bases). CDR3 length: 14 amino acids. V dropped 1 base and J dropped 7 bases, with 12 bases sitting between them. CDR1 and CDR2 from the germline V gene are SGHTA and FQGTGA. The CDR3 sequence is CASSLMPGQNTQYF. The CDR3 DNA reads as TGTGCCAGCAGCTTAATGCCAGGACAAAATACGCAGTATTTT.

In this sample, this clonotype turned up a few times. This chain links TRBV19 with TRBJ1-6; 7 nucleotides agree with TRBD1. Trimming at V came to 6 bases and at J to 6 bases, leaving 11 bases not matched to a gene. Germline V gene lookup returns CDR1 LNHDA and CDR2 SQIVND (reference sequence). This CDR3 has 16 amino acids. The CDR3 DNA follows: TGTGCCAGTAGCGTATACCCCAAGGGGGCTAATTCACCCCTCCACTTT. Protein: CASSVYPKGANSPLHF.

The genes are TRBV9 and TRBJ1-1; D is perhaps TRBD1 (6 bases). The germline V gene encodes CDR1 SGDLS and CDR2 YYNGEE. Trimming pared 0 bases from V and 4 bases from J, leaving 10 bases between. The CDR3 consists of 14 residues. The CDR3 sequence: CASSVATGSTEAFF. Written as DNA, the CDR3 is TGTGCCAGCAGCGTAGCTACAGGGAGCACTGAAGCTTTCTTT.

V usage is TRBV19 and J usage is TRBJ2-5, with D maybe TRBD2 (5 bases). The V gene lost 8 bases and the J gene lost 7 bases, with 11 bases spanning the gap. Germline V lookup: CDR1 LNHDA, CDR2 SQIVND (reference sequence). This CDR3 contains 11 residues. CDR3 residues: CASGLPGTQYF. Written as DNA, the CDR3 is TGTGCCAGTGGACTCCCTGGGACCCAGTACTTC. Full variable domain (outside the CDR3, taken from reference TRBV19 and TRBJ2-5): DGGITQSPKYLFRKEGQNVTLSCEQNLNHDAMYWYRQDPGQGLRLIYYSQIVNDFQKGDIAEGYSVSREKKESFPLTVTSAQKNPTAFYLCASGLPGTQYFGPGTRLLVL.

This clonotype came up a few times. The rearrangement links TRBV6-2 or TRBV6-3 to TRBJ1-1, with D perhaps TRBD1 (5 bases). Germline CDR1 reads MNHEY; CDR2 reads SVGEGT. The V end lost 2 bases, the J end lost 4 bases, and 23 bases lay between the germline ends. The CDR3 consists of 18 residues. The CDR3 nucleotides are TGTGCCAGCAGTTACCTACCGGACGGGACCAGAAGTGTCACTGAAGCTTTCTTT. This encodes CASSYLPDGTRSVTEAFF.

This clonotype came up a few times. The chain carries TRBV20-1 and TRBJ1-2; D unresolved. This CDR3 contains 13 residues. V was trimmed by 4 bases and J by 8 bases, leaving 17 bases between them. Germline assignment: CDR1 DFQATT and CDR2 SNEGSKA (reference sequence). CDR3 loop: CSATSAQRYGYTF. CDR3 bases: TGCAGTGCTACCTCCGCTCAAAGATACGGCTACACCTTC.

This clonotype was seen more than once but under ten times. The chain combines TRBV21-1 with TRBJ1-5; TRBD1 is taken as the D call from the table, unchecked against the DNA. TRBV21-1 represents a pseudogene. The CDR3 covers 17 residues. Here the CDR3 DNA reads TGTGCCAGCAGCAATCCTAACAGGGGGCGATCGGATCAGCCCCAGCATTTT. Residues: CASSNPNRGRSDQPQHF.

This clonotype was seen a few times. V gene TRBV6-5 combines with J gene TRBJ1-5; unclear D gene. V was pared by 2 bases and J by 0 bases, with 2 bases between. Germline V lookup: CDR1 MNHEY, CDR2 SVGAGI. This CDR3 spans 13 amino acids. CDR3 DNA: TGTGCCAGCAGTTACGATAGCAATCAGCCCCAGCATTTT. Protein product: CASSYDSNQPQHF.

This clonotype has just one count. The chain has TRBV7-3 and TRBJ2-2; 9 bases align to TRBD1. This CDR3 spans 20 amino acids. Germline assignment: CDR1 SGHTA and CDR2 FQGTGA. The ends lost 5 bases at V and 0 bases at J; junction bases unmatched: 16. The CDR3 reads CASSTKRLGQGIANTGELFF. CDR3 DNA sequence: TGTGCCAGCAGCACAAAACGATTAGGACAGGGGATAGCGAACACCGGGGAGCTGTTTTTT.

This clonotype was counted between two and nine times. The chain couples TRBV19 to TRBJ2-7; 8 positions agree with TRBD1. This CDR3 contains 13 residues. The ends lost 6 bases at V and 0 bases at J; junction bases unmatched: 1. In germline, CDR1 is LNHDA, CDR2 SQIVND (reference sequence). As DNA, the CDR3 is TGTGCCAGTAGCGGACAGGGCTCCTACGAGCAGTACTTC. Residues: CASSGQGSYEQYF.

V gene TRBV6-5 combines with J gene TRBJ1-2; possible D gene TRBD1, 5 bases. From germline, CDR1 is MNHEY and CDR2 SVGAGI. This CDR3 spans 12 amino acids. V shed 2 bases and J shed 7 bases, with 8 bases lying between them. The CDR3 spells CASSYPGTGYTF. In DNA, the CDR3 is TGTGCCAGCAGTTACCCTGGGACTGGCTACACCTTC.

In its sample, this clonotype was seen once. This chain connects TRBV20-1 to TRBJ2-7; 9 nucleotides agree with TRBD1. Losses at the gene ends were 2 bases for V and 7 bases for J; bases not matched to a gene: 9. CDR1 is DFQATT, CDR2 SNEGSKA, per germline (reference sequence). The CDR3 loop spans 14 amino acids. The CDR3 loop reads CSARRDRARGEQYF. The CDR3 nucleotides read TGCAGTGCTAGAAGGGACAGGGCGAGAGGGGAGCAGTACTTC.

This clonotype has more than one count but fewer than ten. V gene TRBV19 combines with J gene TRBJ2-6; D is undetermined. Germline CDR1 and CDR2: LNHDA and SQIVND (reference sequence). Trimming cost V 3 bases and J 0 bases, with 12 bases left between them. This CDR3 is 17 amino acids long. CDR3 nucleotide sequence: TGTGCCAGTAGTATTTCCCTGACTGGCTCTGGGGCCAACGTCCTGACTTTC. Protein product: CASSISLTGSGANVLTF.

As DNA, the CDR3 is TGCAGTGCGCGACATGATGAAAAACTGTTTTTT. This gives the protein CSARHDEKLFF. V usage is TRBV20-1 and J usage is TRBJ1-4, with unresolved D. Germline CDR1 DFQATT, CDR2 SNEGSKA (reference sequence). The CDR3 covers 11 residues. Trimming left V 6 bases short and J 6 bases short, with 8 bases between.

This clonotype was seen a few times. V gene TRBV7-9 combines with J gene TRBJ2-5; 9 bases line up with TRBD1. The V segment lost 4 bases and the J segment 9 bases; nucleotides outside the gene matches: 12. Germline lookup yields CDR1 SEHNR and CDR2 FQNEAQ (reference sequence). CDR3 length: 15 amino acids. CDR3 sequence reads: CASSSDRGAEGPQYF. CDR3 nucleotide sequence: TGTGCCAGCAGCTCCGACAGGGGGGCGGAAGGGCCCCAGTACTTC. Filled out from reference TRBV7-9 and TRBJ2-5, the complete variable domain reads DTGVSQNPRHKITKRGQNVTFRCDPISEHNRLYWYRQTLGQGPEFLTYFQNEAQLEKSRLLSDRFSAERPKGSFSTLEIQRTEQGDSAMYLCASSSDRGAEGPQYFGPGTRLLVL.

The genes are TRBV7-8 and TRBJ1-5; 8 positions agree with TRBD1. The CDR3 consists of 15 residues. V lost 5 bases, J lost 0 bases, and 3 bases stayed unmatched. CDR1 is SGHVS, CDR2 FQNEAQ, per germline. In DNA form, the CDR3 reads TGTGCCAGCAGCCAAGACAGGGGTAGCAATCAGCCCCAGCATTTT. It codes for CASSQDRGSNQPQHF.